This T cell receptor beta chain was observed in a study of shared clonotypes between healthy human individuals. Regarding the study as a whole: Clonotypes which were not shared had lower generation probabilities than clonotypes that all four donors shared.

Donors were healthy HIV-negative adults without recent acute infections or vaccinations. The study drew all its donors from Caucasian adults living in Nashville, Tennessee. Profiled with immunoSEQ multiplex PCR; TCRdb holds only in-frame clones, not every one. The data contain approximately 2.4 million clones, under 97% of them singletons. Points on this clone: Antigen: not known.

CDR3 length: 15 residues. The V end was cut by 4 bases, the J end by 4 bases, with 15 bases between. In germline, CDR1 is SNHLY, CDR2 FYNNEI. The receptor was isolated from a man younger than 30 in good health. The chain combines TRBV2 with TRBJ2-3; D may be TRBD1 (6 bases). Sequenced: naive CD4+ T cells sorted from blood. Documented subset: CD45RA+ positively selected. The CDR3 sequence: CASSASGVLADTQYF. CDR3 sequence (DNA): TGTGCCAGCAGTGCATCAGGGGTACTCGCAGATACGCAGTATTTT.